Listed here are 23 T cell receptor beta chains from one sample, sequenced in a study of blood T cell repertoires in COVID-19. TCRdb's table, derived via immunoSEQ multiplex PCR, lists solely in-frame clones and lacks some. The sample includes about 110,000 clones, around 89% of them seen just once. The source material was peripheral blood. Receptors were obtained from a man in his forties or fifties with active or convalescent COVID-19.

The chain joins TRBV7-6 to TRBJ1-1; TRBD1 matches at 9 bases. The V gene end was trimmed by 4 bases and the J gene end by 6 bases; junction bases not matched to a gene: 6. This CDR3 is 14 amino acids long. CDR1 SGHVS and CDR2 FNYEAQ come from the germline V gene. This CDR3 reads CASSSDRGVAEAFF. The CDR3 DNA reads TGTGCCAGCAGCTCGGACAGGGGAGTCGCTGAAGCTTTCTTT.

The genes are TRBV6-5 and TRBJ1-1, with D uncertain. CDR1 is MNHEY, CDR2 SVGAGI, per germline. The V gene lost 6 bases and the J gene lost 6 bases, with 17 bases spanning the gap. The CDR3 covers 14 residues. The CDR3 spells CASRRGHSAPEAFF. In DNA form, the CDR3 reads TGTGCCAGCAGGAGAGGGCACAGCGCGCCTGAAGCTTTCTTT.

The J gene is TRBJ1-2, the V gene TRBV6-2 or TRBV6-3, with D perhaps matching TRBD1 (6 bases). V was cut by 6 bases and J by 6 bases, with 11 bases left in between. The CDR3 runs to 12 residues. CDR1 and CDR2 (germline): MNHEY, SVGEGT. CDR3 protein: CASSPQGNGYTF. CDR3 DNA sequence: TGTGCCAGCAGCCCACAGGGAAATGGCTACACCTTC.

The chain links TRBV6-5 to TRBJ2-7, with 8 bases fitting TRBD1. Germline CDR1 and CDR2: MNHEY and SVGAGI. The trim removed 0 bases at V and 5 bases at J, leaving 9 bases unmatched. The CDR3 extends over 16 amino acids. CDR3 in DNA: TGTGCCAGCAGTTACTCGATGCCAGGGACAGGCCACGAGCAGTACTTC. Its translation: CASSYSMPGTGHEQYF.

The gene calls are TRBV6-5 and TRBJ2-7, with 8 bases matching TRBD2. The CDR3 is 13 residues long. V trimming: 6 bases; J trimming: 5 bases; junction bases outside the gene matches: 6. Germline V gives CDR1 MNHEY, CDR2 SVGAGI. The CDR3 loop reads CASSPGGVHEQYF. The DNA of the CDR3 is TGTGCCAGCAGCCCCGGGGGGGTCCACGAGCAGTACTTC.

This sequence joins TRBV3-1 (or the pseudogene TRBV3-2) and TRBJ2-7, with TRBD2 matching 13 bases. Per germline, CDR1 LGHDT and CDR2 YNNKEL (reference sequence). This CDR3 comprises 16 residues. Trimming at V came to 3 bases and at J to 7 bases, leaving 9 bases not matched to a gene. Here the CDR3 DNA reads TGTGCCAGCAGCCAGGCTGGACTAGCGGGAGCGGGTGAGCAGTACTTC. As protein: CASSQAGLAGAGEQYF.

The chain employs TRBV7-8 and TRBJ1-3, with D tentatively TRBD1 (5 bases). The germline gives CDR1 SGHVS, CDR2 FQNEAQ. The CDR3 loop spans 15 amino acids. The V end lost 4 bases, the J end lost 6 bases, and 16 bases lay between the germline ends. The CDR3: CASSSSRVWQNTIYF. As DNA, the CDR3 is TGTGCCAGCAGCTCGAGCAGGGTTTGGCAAAACACCATATATTTT.

V is TRBV27 and J is TRBJ1-1; D unresolved. V gave up 2 bases and J gave up 1 base, with 14 bases separating them. The CDR3 runs to 16 residues. CDR1 and CDR2 (germline): MNHEY, SMNVEV (reference sequence). The CDR3 DNA follows: TGTGCCAGCAGTTTAAAGGCAGGTCTTGGGAACACTGAAGCTTTCTTT. Translation: CASSLKAGLGNTEAFF.

The chain has TRBV28 and TRBJ2-1, with 13 bases identical to TRBD2. Trimming cost V 5 bases and J 1 base; bases outside gene matches: 5. The CDR3 runs to 17 residues. Germline V gene sequence: CDR1 MDHEN, CDR2 SYDVKM. The CDR3 spells CASSILGLAGSYNEQFF. The CDR3 nucleotides are TGTGCCAGCAGTATCCTGGGACTAGCGGGATCCTACAATGAGCAGTTCTTC.

This chain links TRBV7-6 with TRBJ2-3, with 8 positions matching TRBD2. V lost 5 bases to trimming and J lost 5 bases; unmatched junction nucleotides: 9. The CDR3 is 15 amino acids. Germline CDR1 is SGHVS and CDR2 is FNYEAQ. The CDR3 DNA is TGTGCCAGCAGCCGAGGCGGGAGGATAGAAGATACGCAGTATTTT. Translating it yields CASSRGGRIEDTQYF.

The rearrangement joins TRBV7-3 to TRBJ2-2; 11 bases align to TRBD2. CDR3 length: 17 amino acids. The ends lost 4 bases at V and 4 bases at J; junction bases unmatched: 8. In germline, CDR1 is SGHTA, CDR2 FQGTGA. In nucleotides, the CDR3 is TGTGCCAGCAGCTCCTCCAGACTAGCGGGATCCACCGGGGAGCTGTTTTTT. Amino acid sequence: CASSSSRLAGSTGELFF.

The chain employs TRBV25-1 and TRBJ2-2; 7 bases line up with TRBD1. V shed 2 bases and J 6 bases; nucleotides not matched to a gene: 12. In germline, CDR1 is MGHDK, CDR2 SYGVNS. CDR3 length: 17 residues. The CDR3 loop is CASSEALRSQGPGELFF. As DNA, the CDR3 is TGTGCCAGCAGTGAAGCTTTAAGGTCACAGGGGCCCGGGGAGCTGTTTTTT.

The rearrangement uses TRBV7-7 and TRBJ2-6; D remains ambiguous. Trimming shortened V by 4 bases and J by 2 bases, and 3 bases separated the two germline ends. The CDR3 contains 13 residues. Germline V gene lookup returns CDR1 SSHAT and CDR2 FNYEAQ (reference sequence). Written as DNA, the CDR3 is TGTGCCAGCAGCTCTACTGGGGCCAACGTCCTGACTTTC. It translates to CASSSTGANVLTF.

This chain connects TRBV12-3 or TRBV12-4 to TRBJ1-2, with a possible D match to TRBD1 (5 bases). Trimming took 2 bases from V and 6 from J, leaving 10 bases between them. The CDR3 is 13 amino acids. Written as DNA, the CDR3 is TGTGCCAGCAGTTTATTCGGAGGGGATGGCTACACCTTC. Encoded protein: CASSLFGGDGYTF.

This chain links TRBV27 with TRBJ2-3; TRBD1 agrees at 12 bases. The trim removed 5 bases at V and 6 bases at J, leaving 6 bases unmatched. Per the germline V gene, CDR1 is MNHEY and CDR2 is SMNVEV (reference sequence). The CDR3 spans 15 residues. The CDR3 DNA is TGTGCCAGCAGTACCCGGGACAGGGGGCCTGATACGCAGTATTTT. Translation: CASSTRDRGPDTQYF.

The rearrangement joins TRBV24-1 to TRBJ1-2, with 9 bases lining up with TRBD1. CDR3 length: 13 residues. The V segment lost 1 base and the J segment 8 bases; nucleotides outside the gene matches: 1. Per the germline V gene, CDR1 is KGHDR and CDR2 is SFDVKD. DNA of the CDR3: TGTGCCACCAGTGATTTCGGGACAGGGGGCTACACCTTC. This gives the protein CATSDFGTGGYTF.

The chain joins TRBV5-4 to TRBJ2-1; a possible D gene is TRBD2 (6 bases). This CDR3 is 15 amino acids long. The germline CDR1 and CDR2 sequences are SGHNT and YYREEE (reference sequence). V dropped 3 bases and J dropped 6 bases, with 16 bases sitting between them. The CDR3 DNA reads TGTGCCAGCAGCTCCGGACCGGGACTCCTCAATGAGCAGTTCTTC. This gives the protein CASSSGPGLLNEQFF.

The DNA of the CDR3 is TGTGCCAGCAGCGACGGACTGCGAGCTAACTATGGCTACACCTTC. Residues: CASSDGLRANYGYTF. The gene calls are TRBV7-6 and TRBJ1-2; D unresolved. The V gene's germline CDR1 is SGHVS and CDR2 FNYEAQ. The CDR3 loop spans 15 amino acids. The V end lost 5 bases, the J end lost 0 bases, and 13 bases lay between the germline ends.

The chain couples TRBV19 to TRBJ2-3; D perhaps matches TRBD2 (6 bases). Looked up from germline, CDR1 is LNHDA and CDR2 is SQIVND (reference sequence). V was shortened by 5 bases and J by 4 bases, with 16 bases between the two germline ends. The CDR3 runs 15 residues. CDR3 protein: CASSFPGLAPDTQYF. The CDR3 bases are TGTGCCAGTAGTTTCCCCGGGCTAGCGCCAGATACGCAGTATTTT.

The rearrangement links TRBV27 to TRBJ1-4; possible D gene TRBD1, 5 bases. The CDR3 is 14 amino acids. V was trimmed by 3 bases and J by 5 bases, leaving 10 bases between them. CDR1 and CDR2 (germline): MNHEY, SMNVEV (reference sequence). The CDR3 region is CASSLTDGNEKLFF. CDR3 in DNA: TGTGCCAGCAGTTTGACAGACGGGAATGAAAAACTGTTTTTT.

This sequence joins TRBV7-3 and TRBJ1-1, with D possibly TRBD1 on 6 matching bases. The CDR3 contains 13 residues. Germline V gives CDR1 SGHTA, CDR2 FQGTGA. V was shortened by 5 bases and J by 6 bases, with 13 bases between the two germline ends. The CDR3 nucleotides read TGTGCCAGCAGCCCAGGGGTGCGGTCTGAAGCTTTCTTT. It encodes CASSPGVRSEAFF.

J is TRBJ2-1 and V is TRBV9; possibly TRBD2 for D (5 bases). Trimming pared 0 bases from V and 8 bases from J, leaving 15 bases between. The CDR3 spans 15 residues. From germline, CDR1 is SGDLS and CDR2 YYNGEE. CDR3 amino acids: CASSVDGNRIDEQFF. The DNA for the CDR3 is TGTGCCAGCAGCGTAGACGGGAATAGAATTGATGAGCAGTTCTTC.

V and J are TRBV5-1 and TRBJ2-2; unclear D gene. Germline assignment: CDR1 SGHRS and CDR2 YFSETQ. The CDR3 is made up of 15 amino acids. The ends were cut back, 5 bases at V and 0 bases at J, with 11 bases in the middle. For the CDR3, the DNA is TGCGCCAGCAGGCCCGAGGCCGCGAACACCGGGGAGCTGTTTTTT. Translating gives CASRPEAANTGELFF.